The rows below give T cell receptor beta chains drawn from one sample of a study of blood T cell repertoires in COVID-19. Profiled with immunoSEQ multiplex PCR; TCRdb holds only in-frame clones, not every one. The sample contains about 220,000 clones, about four fifths of which appear only once. Material for sequencing was PBMCs or T cells enriched from blood (not recorded which). These receptors all stem from a woman aged 60-75 years who had recovered from COVID-19. The CDR3 runs from the conserved cysteine through the conserved F or W. The D gene is left open where the match is weak. Not every row has a clone size; where given, it reads once, few, many or a size class.

clone size	V gene	D gene	J gene	CDR3 length	CDR3 DNA	CDR3 protein
once	TRBV12-3/TRBV12-4	.	TRBJ2-1	13	TGTGCCAGCACCCCTCGAAGGAGGAATGAGCAGTTCTTC	CASTPRRRNEQFF
.	TRBV5-4	TRBD2	TRBJ2-3	15	TGTGCCTTTTTCGCGTCGCCCGGGAGGGGCAATACGCAGTATTTT	CAFFASPGRGNTQYF
.	TRBV2	.	TRBJ1-2	13	TGTGCCAGCACGTCTCGGGAAAACGATGGCTACACCTTC	CASTSRENDGYTF
.	TRBV7-2	TRBD2	TRBJ2-4	18	TGTGCCAGCAGCCCGTTGTGGTTGACTAGCGGGGGGCAAAACATTCAGTACTTC	CASSPLWLTSGGQNIQYF
.	TRBV4-2	.	TRBJ2-1	16	TGTGCCAGCAGCCAAGATAGGGGGTTCTCCTACAATGAGCAGTTCTTC	CASSQDRGFSYNEQFF
once	TRBV6-5	TRBD2	TRBJ2-3	15	TGTGCCAGCAGCCCCACTAGCGGGGGGACCGATACGCAGTATTTT	CASSPTSGGTDTQYF
.	TRBV11-2	.	TRBJ1-5	18	TGTGCCAGCAGCTTAGGAGCAGGAACCTCATATAGCAATCAGCCCCAGCATTTT	CASSLGAGTSYSNQPQHF
.	TRBV11-2	.	TRBJ1-3	14	TGTGCCAGCAGCTTTCTGAGATCTGGAAACACCATATATTTT	CASSFLRSGNTIYF
.	TRBV5-1	TRBD2	TRBJ2-7	14	TGCGCCAGCAGCTTGGTAGCGGGAGGCTACGAGCAGTACTTC	CASSLVAGGYEQYF
.	TRBV18	.	TRBJ1-1	17	TGTGCCAGCTCACCACCACGGGGGGAGAACATGAACACTGAAGCTTTCTTT	CASSPPRGENMNTEAFF
.	TRBV9	TRBD1	TRBJ2-1	15	TGTGCCAGCAGCGTAGGGACAGGGGACTACAATGAGCAGTTCTTC	CASSVGTGDYNEQFF
few	TRBV29-1	TRBD1	TRBJ1-2	13	TGCAGCGCTGAGGACAGGGCGAACTATGGCTACACCTTC	CSAEDRANYGYTF
once	TRBV7-9	.	TRBJ1-5	15	TGTGCCAGCAGCAGAATAGAAAGCGGCAATCAGCCCCAGCATTTT	CASSRIESGNQPQHF
.	TRBV11-2	TRBD1	TRBJ1-5	17	TGTGCCAGCAGCGTAGGGACAGGGGGCCAAAGCAATCAGCCCCAGCATTTT	CASSVGTGGQSNQPQHF
.	TRBV6-2/TRBV6-3	TRBD1	TRBJ1-6	16	TGTGCCAGCAGTGACAGGGATCCCCGATCGAATTCACCCCTCCACTTT	CASSDRDPRSNSPLHF
.	TRBV3-1/TRBV3-2	.	TRBJ1-1	13	TGTGCCAGCAGTAACTATGGGGGGACTGAAGCTTTCTTT	CASSNYGGTEAFF
.	TRBV12-3/TRBV12-4	.	TRBJ1-5	13	TGTGCCACCACCGCAGGGGGCAATCAGCCCCAGCATTTT	CATTAGGNQPQHF
.	TRBV7-6	.	TRBJ2-7	12	TGTGCCAGCAGCGGGTATGGGAGGGAGCAGTACTTC	CASSGYGREQYF
.	TRBV3-1/TRBV3-2	TRBD1	TRBJ2-3	15	TGTGCCAGCAGCCTTGGACAGGGGAGGAGAGATACGCAGTATTTT	CASSLGQGRRDTQYF
.	TRBV19	.	TRBJ2-1	16	TGTGCCAGTAGTATTCGGGTTCCATCCTCCTACAATGAGCAGTTCTTC	CASSIRVPSSYNEQFF
.	TRBV7-2	TRBD2	TRBJ2-1	18	TGTGCCAGCAGCTCACGTCTGGGAATAGCGGGAGAAAACAATGAGCAGTTCTTC	CASSSRLGIAGENNEQFF
.	TRBV12-3/TRBV12-4	.	TRBJ2-1	13	TGTGCCAGCAGTCTACAGGGATGGGATGAGCAGTTCTTC	CASSLQGWDEQFF
.	TRBV4-3	TRBD1	TRBJ1-1	17	TGCGCCAGCAGCCAACTTCCCCAGACAGGGGGCCATACTGAAGCTTTCTTT	CASSQLPQTGGHTEAFF
.	TRBV27	TRBD2	TRBJ2-2	17	TGTGCCAGCAGTTACTACGGGACTAGCGGCTCGTCGGGGGAGCTGTTTTTT	CASSYYGTSGSSGELFF
.	TRBV7-9	.	TRBJ1-2	12	TGTGCCAGCAGCCAGGGTGACTATGGCTACACCTTC	CASSQGDYGYTF
.	TRBV4-2	TRBD1	TRBJ1-1	14	TGTGCCAGCAGCCAACAGGGGGCCCTCACTGAAGCTTTCTTT	CASSQQGALTEAFF
.	TRBV5-4	.	TRBJ1-2	17	TGTGCCAGCAGCCCGGGGGGGCAGATCCAGACTTTGTATGGCTACACCTTC	CASSPGGQIQTLYGYTF
once	TRBV12-3/TRBV12-4	.	TRBJ2-7	12	TGTGCCAGCAGTTTATCGGTTCACGAGCAGTACTTC	CASSLSVHEQYF
.	TRBV5-5	.	TRBJ2-7	14	TGTGCCAGCAGCTTGACACAGGGCCGAGACGAGCAGTACTTC	CASSLTQGRDEQYF
.	TRBV10-3	TRBD1	TRBJ2-7	14	TGTGCCATCTCTGGGACAGGGGGTTCGGCCGAGCAGTACTTC	CAISGTGGSAEQYF
.	TRBV7-3	.	TRBJ2-5	14	TGTGCCAGCAGCTTAGGCGGGGTCGGAGAGACCCAGTACTTC	CASSLGGVGETQYF
.	TRBV5-6	.	TRBJ2-3	15	TGTGCCAGCAGCCCGCGGGGACAGAGCACAGATACGCAGTATTTT	CASSPRGQSTDTQYF
.	TRBV7-2	.	TRBJ2-1	14	TGTGCCAGCAGCTTACTGGCAGGGGTCAATGAGCAGTTCTTC	CASSLLAGVNEQFF
.	TRBV7-9	.	TRBJ1-1	15	TGTGCCAGCAGCGAACCCATGGGAGTGAACACTGAAGCTTTCTTT	CASSEPMGVNTEAFF
.	TRBV7-8	TRBD2	TRBJ2-2	19	TGTGCCAGCAGCCAACCGGGACTAGCGGGAGGGCCCTACACCGGGGAGCTGTTTTTT	CASSQPGLAGGPYTGELFF
.	TRBV14	TRBD1	TRBJ1-2	15	TGTGCCAGCAGCCAAGTCGGGACAGACAACTATGGCTACACCTTC	CASSQVGTDNYGYTF
.	TRBV14	.	TRBJ2-2	13	TGTGCCAGCAGCCAAGCGTTGACCGGGGAGCTGTTTTTT	CASSQALTGELFF
.	TRBV29-1	.	TRBJ2-7	14	TGCAGCGTTGAAGATTCAGGGATCCCCTACGAGCAGTACTTC	CSVEDSGIPYEQYF
.	TRBV2	TRBD1	TRBJ1-2	16	TGTGCCAGCAGTGAAGCGGGACAGAGCAATGGGTATGGCTACACCTTC	CASSEAGQSNGYGYTF
few	TRBV18	.	TRBJ1-3	15	TGTGCCAGCTCACCAGGTTGGAGCTCTGGAAACACCATATATTTT	CASSPGWSSGNTIYF
.	TRBV11-3	.	TRBJ2-2	16	TGTGCCAGCAGCTTAGGATCGACCGTCCGAGGGGGGGAGCTGTTTTTT	CASSLGSTVRGGELFF
.	TRBV3-1/TRBV3-2	.	TRBJ2-1	17	TGTGCCAGCAGCCGACCCGCTGGCGGCGGGACCTACAATGAGCAGTTCTTC	CASSRPAGGGTYNEQFF
.	TRBV6-2/TRBV6-3	TRBD2	TRBJ2-7	15	TGTGCCAGCAGCTCCGGGACTAGCGCCTCCTACGAGCAGTACTTC	CASSSGTSASYEQYF
.	TRBV7-6	.	TRBJ2-2	13	TGTGCCAGCAGCTTAAGGACATCCGGGGAGCTGTTTTTT	CASSLRTSGELFF
.	TRBV5-1	.	TRBJ2-4	13	TGCGCCAGCAGCTTTAGTAGCGGAGACATTCAGTACTTC	CASSFSSGDIQYF
.	TRBV27	TRBD1	TRBJ1-5	17	TGTGCCAGCAGTCCCGGACAGGGCGCCTGGAGCAATCAGCCCCAGCATTTT	CASSPGQGAWSNQPQHF
.	TRBV19	TRBD1	TRBJ2-3	16	TGTGCCAGTAGTACTAGCCCGGGACAGGGGGGCAGGACGCAGTATTTT	CASSTSPGQGGRTQYF
.	TRBV24-1	.	TRBJ1-5	13	TGTGCCACCAGTCAGAATAGCAATCAGCCCCAGCATTTT	CATSQNSNQPQHF